The T cell receptor beta chain under discussion was sequenced for a study of blood T cell repertoires in COVID-19. Across the whole study: Samples of COVID-19 (acute and convalescent) were obtained from the United States, Italy and Spain. PBMCs, B-cell-depleted T cells, or T cells were the source of the cDNA or gDNA that made up the material.

As originally analysed: How many nucleated cells were present was estimated from reference gene primer amplification. Libraries were prepared by immunoSEQ multiplex PCR; TCRdb keeps only in-frame clonotypes and omits some of them. That table supplies the V and J calls and clone size; D and trimming were determined from the DNA. Seen here are about 140,000 clones, more than 70% observed once, and the top ten hold 5.5%. Germline V CDR1 and CDR2: SGHTA, FQGNSA. Trimming removed 6 bases from V and 0 bases from J; junction bases left unmatched: 4. The CDR3 runs 14 residues. Cohorts were based on clinical histories the participants reported.

The rearrangement links TRBV7-2 to TRBJ1-2; 7 bases line up with TRBD1. The TCR originated in a man aged 40-49 years with acute COVID-19. The sample was PBMCs or T cells enriched from blood (not recorded which). CDR3 protein: CASRSQGPNYGYTF. CDR3 DNA: TGTGCCAGCAGATCACAGGGGCCTAACTATGGCTACACCTTC.